This T cell receptor (beta chain) derives from a study of blood T cells in healthy people across ages. Study results and caveats: TCR beta diversity per million T cells fell roughly linearly with age. Naive T cell percentage by flow cytometry tracked strongly with beta diversity.

The V gene's germline CDR1 is SGHNT and CDR2 YENEEA. V shed 3 bases, J shed 5 bases, and the junction held 2 bases outside the gene matches. The CDR3 sequence is 14 residues long. Primers used in a second PCR of roughly 7 to 12 cycles were a sample-barcoded 5' primer and a J-beta primer mix. Every cDNA was tagged by a template-switch adaptor with 12 random nucleotides. TCRdb ran MiXCR on the 5' RACE reads and lists one entry per CDR3 protein. Seen here are approximately 810,000 distinct CDR3 sequences, about 30% observed once, and the top ten hold 17%. This clonotype was seen a handful of times. The antigen is undetermined. A much larger clone differs from this one at a single base, so this may be a read error. PBMCs, at least 6 million per sample, were isolated.

V is TRBV11-3 and J is TRBJ2-1; 9 bases fit TRBD2. Sequenced: blood. The origin of this receptor is a woman older than 75 in good health. CDR3 DNA: TGTGCCAGCAGCTTGGCTAGCGGGGACAATGAGCAGTTCTTC. It codes for CASSLASGDNEQFF.